The sequence of this T cell receptor (beta chain) was determined in a study of spatial heterogeneity in lung cancer. Study-wide context: Around 68 TRACERx patients with early, untreated non-small cell lung cancer donated samples. Raw-read counts averaged over ten per unique TCR and UMI combination. Available PBMC from follow-up, collected a median of approximately 25 months after resection, underwent sequencing.

The CDR3 runs 15 residues. V dropped 1 base and J dropped 3 bases, with 12 bases sitting between them. This clonotype was picked up many times. TCRdb reprocessed the 5' RACE reads with MiXCR, giving one entry per CDR3 protein. The data show 18,000 or so distinct CDR3 sequences, more than 8% seen once. As for time point: blood at routine non-recurrence follow-up after resection. The clonotype originates from a male donor with early-stage non-small cell lung cancer. This sample comprised PBMCs, obtained at follow-up. This chain links TRBV12-3 or TRBV12-4 with TRBJ1-1; D ambiguous. The CDR3 is CASSLVVVRDTEAFF. For the CDR3, the DNA is TGTGCCAGCAGTTTAGTGGTGGTAAGAGACACTGAAGCTTTCTTT.